Given below is one T cell receptor beta chain in context. The record originates from a study of blood T cell repertoires in COVID-19. Study summary: PBMCs, B-cell-depleted T cells, or T cells provided the cDNA or gDNA that made up the material.

Assay used: immunoSEQ multiplex PCR; TCRdb lists only in-frame clones, some missing. The sample consists of 100,000 to 150,000 clones, more than 85% of them appearing once. CDR1 MNHNY and CDR2 SVGAGI come from the germline V gene (reference sequence). The CDR3 covers 14 residues. Trimming removed 5 bases from V and 3 bases from J; junction bases left unmatched: 6. The source material was peripheral blood. The chain couples TRBV6-6 to TRBJ2-5, with 7 positions matching TRBD1. This clonotype was sampled from a man between 60 and 75 years old with COVID-19, enrolled during active disease. The CDR3 reads CASSQGTVKETQYF. The CDR3 DNA follows: TGTGCCAGCAGTCAGGGGACAGTAAAAGAGACCCAGTACTTC.